The 8 T cell receptor beta chains presented below share a single source sample, sequenced in a study of cytotoxic CD8 clonotypes in ibrutinib-treated CLL. The assay was immunoSEQ multiplex PCR, and TCRdb's table has in-frame clones only and misses some. The data show over 110,000 clones, less than 95% seen once. The sequenced sample was PBMCs, obtained after 12 months of ibrutinib treatment. The receptors here all came from a human donor with chronic lymphocytic leukemia.

The chain combines TRBV27 with TRBJ2-7; D is uncertain. Germline V gene sequence: CDR1 MNHEY, CDR2 SMNVEV (reference sequence). The V gene lost 2 bases and the J gene lost 4 bases, with 6 bases spanning the gap. This CDR3 spans 12 amino acids. The CDR3 loop is CASSLVGYEQYF. The CDR3 region has the DNA TGTGCCAGCAGTTTAGTGGGTTACGAGCAGTACTTC.

The V call is TRBV18, the J call TRBJ2-1, with 7 bases matching TRBD2. The CDR3 has 15 amino acids. Germline values: CDR1 KGHSH, CDR2 LQKENI. V gave up 2 bases and J gave up 3 bases; unmatched junction bases: 4. The CDR3 nucleotides read TGTGCCAGCTCACCATTTAGCGGGCGCTACAATGAGCAGTTCTTC. Protein sequence: CASSPFSGRYNEQFF.

The V gene is TRBV7-8, the J gene TRBJ2-7; D unclear. V was pared by 5 bases and J by 8 bases, with 10 bases between. Germline lookup yields CDR1 SGHVS and CDR2 FQNEAQ. There are 11 residues in the CDR3. CDR3 in DNA: TGTGCCAGCAGCCCAAACTCCCAGCAGTACTTC. Protein product: CASSPNSQQYF.

V gene TRBV7-2 combines with J gene TRBJ2-7; 15 bases map to TRBD2. Per germline, CDR1 SGHTA and CDR2 FQGNSA. The CDR3 has 15 residues. J gave up 5 bases and V 5 bases, and 4 bases lay outside the gene matches. The CDR3 DNA follows: TGTGCCAGCAGCCCCGGACTAGCGGGAGGGCACGAGCAGTACTTC. Protein product: CASSPGLAGGHEQYF.

This rearrangement joins TRBV19 to TRBJ1-5; D is undetermined. Germline V gene sequence: CDR1 LNHDA, CDR2 SQIVND (reference sequence). CDR3 length equals 14 residues. Deletions cut 2 bases from V and 5 bases from J, with 10 bases between. CDR3 sequence (DNA): TGTGCCAGTAGTATATGGGGAGAGGATCAGCCCCAGCATTTT. It encodes CASSIWGEDQPQHF.

The chain's CDR3 is CASSLGDRTEAFF. CDR3 DNA: TGTGCCAGCAGCTTAGGGGATAGGACTGAAGCTTTCTTT. The J gene is TRBJ1-1, the V gene TRBV7-2; D uncertain. Trimming removed 1 base from V and 5 bases from J, with 8 bases in between. This CDR3 is built from 13 residues. Germline assignment: CDR1 SGHTA and CDR2 FQGNSA.

The V and J genes are TRBV28 and TRBJ2-5; D uncertain. This CDR3 is 14 amino acids long. Germline assignment: CDR1 MDHEN and CDR2 SYDVKM. The ends were cut back, 3 bases at V and 0 bases at J, with 8 bases in the middle. The CDR3 sequence is CASSFSLYQETQYF. DNA for the CDR3: TGTGCCAGCAGTTTCTCTCTGTACCAAGAGACCCAGTACTTC.

This chain links TRBV29-1 with TRBJ2-3, with D maybe TRBD2 (5 bases). Germline CDR1 and CDR2: SQVTM and ANQGSEA. This CDR3 region has 16 residues. The V gene lost 3 bases and the J gene lost 6 bases, with 22 bases spanning the gap. The CDR3 DNA reads TGCAGCGTTGAGAAAGGAGTAGCGTGGGATAGTGATACGCAGTATTTT. Translating gives CSVEKGVAWDSDTQYF.